These 24 T cell receptor beta chains were sequenced from one sample in a study of vaccination and CD4 T cells after COVID-19. Cultured CD4+ T-cell DNA underwent Oncomine TCR Beta short-read sequencing. TCRdb re-called the PCR reads through MiXCR, storing one row per CDR3 protein. The sample holds some 20,000 distinct CDR3 sequences, about 41% seen once. As for treatment: approximately nine-day PBMC culture with coronavirus spike peptide pools or control peptides (ViraFEST assay). These TCRs are of unknown antigen specificity. The source material was CD4+ T cells from blood, cultured in vitro. The receptors derive from a human donor who had recovered from COVID-19.

This clonotype was seen only a few times. The CDR3 loop reads CATSDPQGTTQETQYF. DNA of the CDR3: TGTGCCACCAGTGATCCGCAGGGGACAACCCAAGAGACCCAGTACTTC. V gene TRBV24-1 combines with J gene TRBJ2-5; perhaps TRBD1 as D (6 bases). Trimming pared 3 bases from V and 1 base from J, leaving 14 bases between. There are 16 residues in the CDR3. Germline V lookup: CDR1 KGHDR, CDR2 SFDVKD.

This sequence joins TRBV11-2 and TRBJ1-1; D is unclear. With 3 bases removed from V and 1 base from J, the gap between germline ends came to 6 bases. Germline V gene lookup returns CDR1 SGHAT and CDR2 FQNNGV. The CDR3 spans 13 residues. The CDR3 spells CASSFTANTEAFF. The CDR3 DNA follows: TGTGCCAGCAGCTTTACCGCGAACACTGAAGCTTTCTTT.

The chain employs TRBV6-5 and TRBJ2-3; D might be TRBD2 (6 bases). Trimming took 0 bases from V and 1 from J, leaving 8 bases between them. This CDR3 spans 15 amino acids. The germline CDR1 and CDR2 sequences are MNHEY and SVGAGI. This chain's CDR3 is CASSYSGLGTDTQYF. DNA of the CDR3: TGTGCCAGCAGTTACTCGGGACTTGGCACAGATACGCAGTATTTT.

This clonotype was detected a few times. The chain combines TRBV6-1 with TRBJ1-5; TRBD1 matches at 7 bases. V trimming: 7 bases; J trimming: 2 bases; junction bases outside the gene matches: 8. The CDR3 is made up of 15 amino acids. Per the germline V gene, CDR1 is MNHNS and CDR2 is SASEGT. The CDR3 loop reads CASTRTGGGNQPQHF. As DNA, the CDR3 is TGTGCCAGCACCAGGACAGGCGGGGGCAATCAGCCCCAGCATTTT.

The chain has TRBV20-1 and TRBJ2-5; no definite D call. Germline assignment: CDR1 DFQATT and CDR2 SNEGSKA (reference sequence). V was clipped by 0 bases and J by 5 bases, with 4 bases between them. The CDR3 loop spans 11 amino acids. CDR3 protein: CSARDWETQYF. CDR3 in DNA: TGCAGTGCTAGAGACTGGGAGACCCAGTACTTC.

V usage is TRBV4-2 and J usage is TRBJ2-3; TRBD2 agrees at 14 bases. The CDR3 runs 20 residues. Germline CDR1 and CDR2: LGHNA and YNFKEQ. After removal of 1 base from V and 4 bases from J, the junction contained 13 bases not matched to a gene. The CDR3 region has the DNA TGTGCCAGCAGCCAAGTTTGGAGACCGGGACTAGCGGGAGTTCCAGATACGCAGTATTTT. It codes for CASSQVWRPGLAGVPDTQYF.

V gene TRBV20-1 combines with J gene TRBJ1-1; D perhaps matches TRBD1 (6 bases). Germline lookup yields CDR1 DFQATT and CDR2 SNEGSKA (reference sequence). The CDR3 has 13 amino acids. Trimming took off 6 bases at V and 4 bases at J, with 15 bases between the two ends. CDR3 in amino acids: CSASRQVATEAFF. CDR3 coding DNA: TGCAGTGCGTCTAGACAGGTTGCCACTGAAGCTTTCTTT.

V and J are TRBV4-1 and TRBJ2-1, with 13 nucleotides matching TRBD2. Germline trimming cut 6 bases from V and 0 bases from J; bases unmatched to any gene: 5. The CDR3 totals 17 residues. Germline loops: CDR1 MGHRA, CDR2 YSYEKL. CDR3 sequence: CASRGLAGPSSYNEQFF. The CDR3 nucleotides are TGCGCCAGCAGGGGACTAGCGGGACCAAGCTCCTACAATGAGCAGTTCTTC.

The chain recombines TRBV20-1 with TRBJ2-7; 11 bases are shared with TRBD2. Germline V gene data show CDR1 as DFQATT and CDR2 as SNEGSKA (reference sequence). V lost 4 bases to trimming and J lost 1 base; unmatched junction nucleotides: 9. This CDR3 contains 16 residues. CDR3 amino acids: CSAITGTSGTSYEQYF. CDR3 sequence (DNA): TGCAGTGCTATTACCGGGACTAGCGGAACGTCCTACGAGCAGTACTTC.

The chain uses TRBV5-1 and TRBJ2-2, with 9 bases that match TRBD2. CDR3 length: 16 residues. Germline V gene lookup returns CDR1 SGHRS and CDR2 YFSETQ. Unmatched junction bases numbered 0, after V lost 0 bases and J lost 0 bases. In nucleotides, the CDR3 is TGCGCCAGCAGCTTGGCTAGCGGGGCGAACACCGGGGAGCTGTTTTTT. This encodes CASSLASGANTGELFF. Drawing the rest from reference TRBV5-1 and TRBJ2-2, the complete variable domain is KAGVTQTPRYLIKTRGQQVTLSCSPISGHRSVSWYQQTPGQGLQFLFEYFSETQRNKGNFPGRFSGRQFSNSRSEMNVSTLELGDSALYLCASSLASGANTGELFFGEGSRLTVL.

The chain couples TRBV7-3 to TRBJ1-4; D is unresolved. Germline CDR1 reads SGHTA; CDR2 reads FQGTGA. The CDR3 length is 12 residues. V lost 11 bases and J lost 5, with 12 bases in between. The CDR3, as DNA: TGTGCCCGCTCGACCAGAAATGAAAAACTGTTTTTT. As protein: CARSTRNEKLFF.

This clonotype has only a few counts. The chain links TRBV6-1 to TRBJ1-2; TRBD1 is a possible D gene (6 bases). Germline V gene data show CDR1 as MNHNS and CDR2 as SASEGT. Trimming left V 2 bases short and J 6 bases short, with 16 bases between. This CDR3 is 15 amino acids long. CDR3 in amino acids: CASSEFNRAGDGYTF. The DNA for the CDR3 is TGTGCCAGCAGTGAATTTAACAGGGCGGGTGATGGCTACACCTTC.

V is TRBV6-1 and J is TRBJ2-4, with D unresolved. The V gene lost 6 bases and the J gene lost 1 base, with 10 bases spanning the gap. The CDR3 runs to 14 residues. Germline CDR1 MNHNS, CDR2 SASEGT. The CDR3 region has the DNA TGTGCCAGCAGCCTCCAGGATGCCAAAAACATTCAGTACTTC. Encoded protein: CASSLQDAKNIQYF.

CDR3 residues: CASNFNDRTNTEAFF. CDR3 in DNA: TGTGCCAGCAACTTCAACGACAGAACTAACACTGAAGCTTTCTTT. This chain links TRBV7-9 with TRBJ1-1, with D possibly matching TRBD1 (5 bases). Germline V gene data show CDR1 as SEHNR and CDR2 as FQNEAQ (reference sequence). V was trimmed by 7 bases and J by 2 bases, leaving 17 bases between them. The CDR3 extends over 15 amino acids. Supplemented by reference TRBV7-9 and TRBJ1-1, the full variable domain reads DTGVSQNPRHKITKRGQNVTFRCDPISEHNRLYWYRQTLGQGPEFLTYFQNEAQLEKSRLLSDRFSAERPKGSFSTLEIQRTEQGDSAMYLCASNFNDRTNTEAFFGQGTRLTVV.

J is TRBJ2-1 and V is TRBV4-1; TRBD2 is a possible D gene (6 bases). CDR3 length: 15 residues. V was cut by 1 base and J by 4 bases, with 11 bases left in between. Germline V lookup: CDR1 MGHRA, CDR2 YSYEKL. The CDR3 DNA follows: TGCGCCAGCAGCCAAGGACTAGGGGCTTACAATGAGCAGTTCTTC. Translated, it gives CASSQGLGAYNEQFF.

This rearrangement joins TRBV14 to TRBJ2-7; tentative D call: TRBD1 (5 bases). The germline V and J ends were trimmed by 4 bases and 10 bases, with 17 bases remaining between them. CDR1 is SGHDN, CDR2 FVKESK, per germline. The CDR3 is made up of 13 amino acids. The CDR3 protein is CASSPLYQGVQYF. The CDR3 bases are TGTGCCAGCAGCCCCCTTTACCAGGGTGTCCAGTACTTC.

CDR3 DNA sequence: TGTGCCAGCAGTGAAGGGTTCTACGAGCAGTACTTC. Translation gives CASSEGFYEQYF. V gene TRBV6-1 combines with J gene TRBJ2-7, with D hard to call. Trimming removed 1 base at V and 3 bases at J, with 4 bases between. Germline CDR1 MNHNS, CDR2 SASEGT. The CDR3 runs to 12 residues.

This clonotype was counted only a few times. The rearrangement links TRBV7-8 to TRBJ1-5, with TRBD1 identical over 7 bases. The CDR3 totals 19 residues. V was pared by 5 bases and J by 1 base, with 17 bases of the junction left unmatched. Germline CDR1 SGHVS, CDR2 FQNEAQ. The CDR3 sequence is CASSRSRGAIRSSNQPQHF. The CDR3 bases are TGTGCCAGCAGCCGAAGCAGGGGGGCGATCCGTTCGAGCAATCAGCCCCAGCATTTT. Combining the CDR3 with reference TRBV7-8 and TRBJ1-5 gives the whole variable domain GAGVSQSPRYKVAKRGQDVALRCDPISGHVSLFWYQQALGQGPEFLTYFQNEAQLDKSGLPSDRFFAERPEGSVSTLKIQRTQQEDSAVYLCASSRSRGAIRSSNQPQHFGDGTRLSIL.

The chain carries TRBV21-1 and TRBJ1-1; the table gives TRBD1 as D, unverified against the DNA. TRBV21-1 is an annotated pseudogene. This CDR3 region has 12 residues. Here the CDR3 DNA reads TGTGCCAGCGTGTCACAGGGTTGGAAAGCTTTCTTT. Its protein product is CASVSQGWKAFF.

The sample holds one count of this clonotype. V is TRBV28 and J is TRBJ2-5; the D call may be TRBD1 or TRBD2 (5 bases each). V dropped 3 bases and J dropped 2 bases, with 16 bases sitting between them. In germline, CDR1 is MDHEN, CDR2 SYDVKM. This CDR3 is 16 amino acids long. CDR3: CASSFAGDPGQETQYF. The DNA of the CDR3 is TGTGCCAGCAGTTTTGCTGGGGACCCGGGACAAGAGACCCAGTACTTC.

This clonotype was detected a few times. The chain links TRBV20-1 to TRBJ2-3, with 7 bases identical to TRBD2. Germline V gives CDR1 DFQATT, CDR2 SNEGSKA (reference sequence). After removal of 5 bases from V and 0 bases from J, the junction contained 5 bases not matched to a gene. The CDR3 has 14 residues. As DNA, the CDR3 is TGCAGTGCTTTTAGCGGGCCTAGCACAGATACGCAGTATTTT. Translated: CSAFSGPSTDTQYF.

This chain joins TRBV5-6 and TRBJ1-5; D is ambiguous. The germline V gene encodes CDR1 SGHDT and CDR2 YYEEEE. The CDR3 runs to 18 residues. Trimming pared 4 bases from V and 5 bases from J, leaving 25 bases between. CDR3 residues: CASSVSGRWGQVDQPQHF. CDR3 DNA: TGTGCCAGCAGCGTTTCGGGGAGATGGGGTCAGGTGGATCAGCCCCAGCATTTT.

This chain uses TRBV11-1 with TRBJ2-2; D ambiguous. In germline, CDR1 is SGHAT, CDR2 FQDESV (reference sequence). Trimming shortened V by 2 bases and J by 1 base, and 5 bases separated the two germline ends. This CDR3 spans 14 amino acids. CDR3 in amino acids: CASSLRENTGELFF. The CDR3 DNA is TGTGCCAGCAGCTTAAGGGAGAACACCGGGGAGCTGTTTTTT.

The V call is TRBV5-1, the J call TRBJ1-6, with D possibly matching TRBD1 (6 bases). The CDR3 is 16 residues long. V lost 0 bases, J lost 6 bases, and 13 bases lay in between. The germline CDR1 and CDR2 sequences are SGHRS and YFSETQ. CDR3 nucleotide sequence: TGCGCCAGCAGCTTGGAAGGGGGGCTCCCTAATTCACCCCTCCACTTT. It yields the protein CASSLEGGLPNSPLHF.